This note documents a single T cell receptor (beta chain) sequence. This record comes from a study of control samples from healthy donors and cancer patients. The V gene's germline CDR1 is SGHTA and CDR2 FQGNSA. CDR3 length: 11 residues. V was clipped by 1 base and J by 9 bases, with 4 bases between them. Assay used: immunoSEQ multiplex PCR; TCRdb lists only in-frame clones, some missing. This sample has 84,000 or so clones, with 90% to 95% found just once. Sample: blood. This TCR was sampled from a man between 50 and 59 years old in good health. This sequence joins TRBV7-2 and TRBJ1-3; D is uncertain. The DNA for the CDR3 is TGTGCCAGCAGCTTAGGCGGCACCATATATTTT. Amino acids: CASSLGGTIYF.